A single sample gave rise to the 7 T cell receptor beta chains below, sequenced in a study of radiotherapy plus CTLA-4 blockade in lung cancer. Sequencing was performed with immunoSEQ multiplex PCR; in TCRdb, only in-frame clones are kept and a portion is missing. The repertoire holds roughly 42,000 clones, 63% seen once, with roughly 20% in the top ten. The sample in question was peripheral blood, obtained from a patient treated with radiotherapy plus ipilimumab. The receptors come from a human donor with non-small cell lung cancer who had a partial response to radiotherapy plus ipilimumab.

Note on this clone: Distinct nucleotide sequences in the sample also encode this CDR3. The V gene is TRBV9, the J gene TRBJ1-4; 7 bases match TRBD1. The CDR3 is made up of 14 amino acids. V lost 4 bases to trimming and J lost 5 bases; unmatched junction nucleotides: 5. In germline, CDR1 is SGDLS, CDR2 YYNGEE. The CDR3 reads CASSLGGANEKLFF. The CDR3, as DNA: TGTGCCAGCAGCCTAGGGGGCGCGAATGAAAAACTGTTTTTT. The whole variable domain, filled in from reference TRBV9 and TRBJ1-4, reads DSGVTQTPKHLITATGQRVTLRCSPRSGDLSVYWYQQSLDQGLQFLIQYYNGEERAKGNILERFSAQQFPDLHSELNLSSLELGDSALYFCASSLGGANEKLFFGSGTQLSVL.

This clone has more than one count but fewer than ten. The rearrangement joins TRBV9 to TRBJ2-4, with D perhaps TRBD2 (6 bases). The V and J ends lost 0 bases and 7 bases respectively, with 11 bases between them. Germline values: CDR1 SGDLS, CDR2 YYNGEE. The CDR3 sequence is 14 residues long. The CDR3 spells CASSVGGTGNIQYF. The DNA for the CDR3 is TGTGCCAGCAGCGTAGGCGGGACGGGGAACATTCAGTACTTC. The whole variable domain, remainder taken from reference TRBV9 and TRBJ2-4, is DSGVTQTPKHLITATGQRVTLRCSPRSGDLSVYWYQQSLDQGLQFLIQYYNGEERAKGNILERFSAQQFPDLHSELNLSSLELGDSALYFCASSVGGTGNIQYFGAGTRLSVL.

The chain couples TRBV6-1 to TRBJ1-5; no clear D. V dropped 7 bases and J dropped 4 bases, with 14 bases sitting between them. The CDR3 has 14 amino acids. Germline V lookup: CDR1 MNHNS, CDR2 SASEGT. CDR3 residues: CASIKEQRNQPQHF. DNA of the CDR3: TGTGCCAGCATTAAGGAACAGCGGAATCAGCCCCAGCATTTT.

V gene TRBV6-5 combines with J gene TRBJ1-2; a possible D gene is TRBD1 (5 bases). Trimming stripped 2 bases from V and 4 bases from J, with 11 bases between. The CDR3 has 14 residues. Germline CDR1 reads MNHEY; CDR2 reads SVGAGI. The CDR3 sequence is CASSYGQGTYGYTF. CDR3 DNA sequence: TGTGCCAGCAGTTACGGCCAGGGAACCTATGGCTACACCTTC.

This clone ranks as large (0.1 to 1%). The chain employs TRBV30 and TRBJ1-1, with TRBD1 identical over 7 bases. Unmatched junction bases numbered 3, after V lost 1 base and J lost 4 bases. The CDR3 sequence is 13 residues long. Germline CDR1 is GTSNPN and CDR2 is SVGIG (reference sequence). CDR3 region: CAWSGDRRTEAFF. For the CDR3, the DNA is TGTGCCTGGAGTGGGGACAGACGCACTGAAGCTTTCTTT.

The rearrangement links TRBV9 to TRBJ2-1; D is possibly TRBD2 (5 bases). Trimming pared 1 base from V and 8 bases from J, leaving 10 bases between. CDR3 length: 13 amino acids. Germline V CDR1 and CDR2: SGDLS, YYNGEE. The CDR3 sequence is CASSVSGIHEQFF. The CDR3 coding sequence is TGTGCCAGCAGCGTATCCGGGATCCATGAGCAGTTCTTC.

The chain is built from TRBV2 and TRBJ1-2; D is undetermined. The CDR3 has 13 residues. Between the trimmed V and J ends, which lost 3 bases and 4 bases, there was a span of 9 bases. CDR1 and CDR2 (germline): SNHLY, FYNNEI. CDR3 DNA: TGTGCCAGCAGTGACGAGATAATCTATGGCTACACCTTC. Amino acids: CASSDEIIYGYTF.